The rows below give T cell receptor beta chains drawn from one sample of a study of monozygotic twins with inflammatory bowel disease. TCRdb re-called the 5' RACE reads, yielding one record per CDR3 amino acid sequence without DNA. The table for this sample gives 200,000 to 250,000 distinct CDR3 sequences. The sample was blood. Receptors were obtained from a human donor with ulcerative colitis or Crohn's disease, or a healthy co-twin of an affected twin (not recorded which). CDR3s include the opening cysteine and the closing phenylalanine or tryptophan.

J gene: TRBJ2-5; V gene: TRBV20-1; CDR3 protein: CSAGWGLETQYF
J gene: TRBJ2-5; V gene: TRBV18; CDR3 protein: CASSARETQYF
J gene: TRBJ2-1; V gene: TRBV4-2; CDR3 protein: CASSQEMIRGDLYNEQFF
J gene: TRBJ2-6; V gene: TRBV24-1; CDR3 protein: CATSDPGTGFSGANVLTF
J gene: TRBJ2-2; V gene: TRBV5-6; CDR3 protein: CASRSGWDNTGELFF
J gene: TRBJ1-5; V gene: TRBV6-1; CDR3 protein: CASSDRVSNQPQHF
J gene: TRBJ2-7; V gene: TRBV7-9; CDR3 protein: CASSRGWAGAYEQYF
J gene: TRBJ1-6; V gene: TRBV6-5; CDR3 protein: CASSSGADSPLHF
J gene: TRBJ1-6; V gene: TRBV9; CDR3 protein: CASSVDMGRSPLHF
J gene: TRBJ2-5; V gene: TRBV20-1; CDR3 protein: CSAPRSGAFQETQYF
J gene: TRBJ1-2; V gene: TRBV5-1; CDR3 protein: CASSLELGQDGYTF
J gene: TRBJ2-1; V gene: TRBV5-1; CDR3 protein: CASSLGGTGVYNEQFF
J gene: TRBJ1-5; V gene: TRBV18; CDR3 protein: CASSPSDRGLQPQHF
J gene: TRBJ1-4; V gene: TRBV6-5; CDR3 protein: CASSYSGGEEEKLFF
J gene: TRBJ1-2; V gene: TRBV19; CDR3 protein: CATEDSLGIYGYTF
J gene: TRBJ1-2; V gene: TRBV12-3/TRBV12-4; CDR3 protein: CASSLGLNGYTF
J gene: TRBJ1-2; V gene: TRBV5-1; CDR3 protein: CASSPISGNGYTF
J gene: TRBJ2-7; V gene: TRBV2; CDR3 protein: CASSQGQTSEQYF
J gene: TRBJ2-5; V gene: TRBV10-3; CDR3 protein: CAISDSTGGGETQYF
J gene: TRBJ1-1; V gene: TRBV6-1; CDR3 protein: CASSRTGLNTEAFF
J gene: TRBJ1-5; V gene: TRBV16; CDR3 protein: CASSRGQFDQPQHF
J gene: TRBJ2-2; V gene: TRBV29-1; CDR3 protein: CSATPGSLNTGELFF
J gene: TRBJ2-3; V gene: TRBV7-9; CDR3 protein: CASSLEGFRTDTQYF
J gene: TRBJ2-3; V gene: TRBV11-1; CDR3 protein: CASSFVGTGSVAARTDTQYF
J gene: TRBJ1-2; V gene: TRBV12-3/TRBV12-4; CDR3 protein: CASSLAGGRESYGYTF
J gene: TRBJ2-2; V gene: TRBV2; CDR3 protein: CASTGQPATGELFF
J gene: TRBJ2-6; V gene: TRBV7-3; CDR3 protein: CASSLGPGTGANVLTF
J gene: TRBJ1-4; V gene: TRBV6-1; CDR3 protein: CASSEEPRTHEKLFF
J gene: TRBJ1-2; V gene: TRBV4-1; CDR3 protein: CASSQGGQGHYGYTF
J gene: TRBJ2-7; V gene: TRBV9; CDR3 protein: CASSASGSASYEQYF
J gene: TRBJ1-1; V gene: TRBV13; CDR3 protein: CASSLAGWGPNTEAFF
J gene: TRBJ2-7; V gene: TRBV12-5; CDR3 protein: CASGLVRYEQYF